This T cell receptor (beta chain) was found in a study of spatial heterogeneity in lung cancer. Study-wide context: As counted in raw reads, each unique TCR and UMI combination appeared more than ten times on average.

Time point indicated: sample taken at primary tumor resection. TCRs were sequenced from unsorted whole RNA of tumor, nontumor lung or PBMC. A unique molecular identifier was carried by every single TCR cDNA molecule. Each CDR3 protein is one row after TCRdb ran MiXCR on the 5' RACE reads. Here the sample spans 10,000 to 15,000 distinct CDR3 sequences, about 3.8% being singletons. Germline assignment: CDR1 SGHAT and CDR2 FQDESV (reference sequence). The CDR3 contains 15 residues. The V gene lost 7 bases and the J gene lost 7 bases, with 23 bases spanning the gap. Ten or more counts support this clonotype. The library was designed around alpha chains, so this beta chain is a stray read whose abundance carries little weight.

This sequence was found in a male donor with early-stage non-small cell lung cancer. The specimen was PBMCs, collected at surgery. J is TRBJ2-7 and V is TRBV11-1; D might be TRBD1 (6 bases). CDR3 sequence (DNA): TGTGCCAGCACCTCACAACAGGGTGGGAAAGGAGAGCAGTACTTC. It yields the protein CASTSQQGGKGEQYF.